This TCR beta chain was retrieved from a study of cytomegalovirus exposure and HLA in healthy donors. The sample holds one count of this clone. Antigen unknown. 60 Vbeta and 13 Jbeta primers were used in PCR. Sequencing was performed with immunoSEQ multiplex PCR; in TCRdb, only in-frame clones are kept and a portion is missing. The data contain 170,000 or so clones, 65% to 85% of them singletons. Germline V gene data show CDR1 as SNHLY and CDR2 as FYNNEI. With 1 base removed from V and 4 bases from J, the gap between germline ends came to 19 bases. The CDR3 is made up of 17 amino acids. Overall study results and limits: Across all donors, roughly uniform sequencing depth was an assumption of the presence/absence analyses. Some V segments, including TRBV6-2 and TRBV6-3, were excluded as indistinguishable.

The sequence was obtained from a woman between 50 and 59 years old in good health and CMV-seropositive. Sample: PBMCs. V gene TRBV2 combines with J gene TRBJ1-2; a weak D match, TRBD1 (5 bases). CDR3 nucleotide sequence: TGTGCCAGCAGTGAAGGGGGTGGGCAGGGACTCAGCTATGGCTACACCTTC. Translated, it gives CASSEGGGQGLSYGYTF.